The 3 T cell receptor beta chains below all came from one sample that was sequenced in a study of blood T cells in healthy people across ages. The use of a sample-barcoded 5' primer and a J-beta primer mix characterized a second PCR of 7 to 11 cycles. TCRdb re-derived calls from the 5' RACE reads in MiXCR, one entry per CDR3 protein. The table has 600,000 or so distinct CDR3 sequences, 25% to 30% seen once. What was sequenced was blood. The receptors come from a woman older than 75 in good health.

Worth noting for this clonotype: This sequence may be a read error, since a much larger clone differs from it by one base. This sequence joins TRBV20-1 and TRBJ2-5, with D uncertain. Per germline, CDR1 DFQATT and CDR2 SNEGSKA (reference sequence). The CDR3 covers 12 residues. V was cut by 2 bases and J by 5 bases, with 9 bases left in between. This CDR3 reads CSARSRWETQYF. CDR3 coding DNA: TGCAGTGCTAGATCTCGTTGGGAGACCCAGTACTTC.

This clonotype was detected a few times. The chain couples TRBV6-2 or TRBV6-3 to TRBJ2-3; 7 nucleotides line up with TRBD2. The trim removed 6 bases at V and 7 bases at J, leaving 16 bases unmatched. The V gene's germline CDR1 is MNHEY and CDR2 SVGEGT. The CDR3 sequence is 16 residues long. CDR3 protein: CASRDIGRGYGNTQYF. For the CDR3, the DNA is TGTGCCAGCAGAGACATAGGGAGGGGTTATGGAAATACGCAGTATTTT.

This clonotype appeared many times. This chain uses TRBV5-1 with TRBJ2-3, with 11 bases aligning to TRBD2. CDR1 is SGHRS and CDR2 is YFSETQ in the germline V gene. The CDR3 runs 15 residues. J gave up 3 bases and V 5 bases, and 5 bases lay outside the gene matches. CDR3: CASRTSGERTDTQYF. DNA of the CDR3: TGCGCCAGCAGGACTAGCGGGGAGAGGACAGATACGCAGTATTTT.